The rows below give T cell receptor beta chains drawn from one sample of a study of graft-versus-host responses after intestinal transplantation. Produced via immunoSEQ multiplex PCR; TCRdb's table is partial and in-frame only. Here the sample spans 45,000 to 55,000 clones, about 90% being singletons. The source material was PBMCs, sampled 650 to 670 days after intestinal transplant. The receptors derive from a human patient who received an intestinal transplant, so some T cells may come from the graft donor. Each CDR3 is given with its conserved first and last residue. D genes are given only for firm matches. The size of a clone is reported for some rows only, either as once, few or many, or as a class for expanded clones.

d_call,j_call,clone_size,v_call,cdr3_aa,cdr3_nt
.,TRBJ2-7,.,TRBV2,CASSEVPAGEQYF,TGTGCCAGCAGTGAAGTCCCGGCAGGGGAGCAGTACTTC
TRBD2,TRBJ2-1,.,TRBV19,CASSSIAGSSYNEQFF,TGTGCCAGTAGCTCTATAGCGGGGAGCTCCTACAATGAGCAGTTCTTC
.,TRBJ1-1,.,TRBV5-4,CASSLSGRGEAFF,TGTGCCAGCAGCTTGTCAGGGCGGGGTGAAGCTTTCTTT
.,TRBJ1-6,.,TRBV2,CASSPQVPEPPLHF,TGTGCCAGCAGTCCACAGGTCCCCGAGCCACCCCTCCACTTT
.,TRBJ2-7,.,TRBV6-1,CASSEEGSRRSKYF,TGTGCCAGCAGTGAAGAGGGGTCTCGACGGAGTAAGTACTTC
.,TRBJ2-3,.,TRBV25-1,CASSEYDFTDTQYF,TGTGCCAGCAGTGAATACGACTTCACAGATACGCAGTATTTT
.,TRBJ2-5,.,TRBV11-1,CASSSGLNLETQYF,TGTGCCAGCAGCTCCGGATTAAATTTAGAGACCCAGTACTTC
TRBD2,TRBJ2-7,.,TRBV27,CASSPKMGLPVYEQYF,TGTGCCAGCAGTCCCAAGATGGGACTACCCGTCTACGAGCAGTACTTC
TRBD2,TRBJ2-3,.,TRBV5-1,CASSLSGDRTDTQYF,TGCGCCAGCAGCTTGAGCGGGGACCGCACAGATACGCAGTATTTT
.,TRBJ2-4,.,TRBV7-2,CASSSGPAKNIQYF,TGTGCCAGCAGCTCCGGACCGGCCAAAAACATTCAGTACTTC
TRBD2,TRBJ2-1,.,TRBV9,CASSVGGLAGGSSYNEQFF,TGTGCCAGCAGCGTAGGAGGGCTAGCGGGGGGCTCGTCCTACAATGAGCAGTTCTTC
.,TRBJ1-2,.,TRBV5-6,CASSLGSSGYTF,TGTGCCAGCAGCTTGGGATCGAGTGGCTACACCTTC
.,TRBJ1-6,.,TRBV10-3,CAISESGGGGTYNSPLHF,TGTGCCATCAGTGAGTCCGGCGGGGGCGGAACCTATAATTCACCCCTCCACTTT
TRBD1,TRBJ1-6,.,TRBV7-3,CASSSGQVGGNSPLHF,TGTGCCAGCAGTTCGGGACAGGTCGGTGGTAATTCACCCCTCCACTTT
.,TRBJ1-6,.,TRBV20-1,CSATTQGLLHF,TGCAGTGCTACGACACAGGGACTCCTCCACTTT
.,TRBJ2-1,.,TRBV5-1,CASSLGTPANEQFF,TGCGCCAGCAGCTTGGGGACTCCCGCCAATGAGCAGTTCTTC
TRBD2,TRBJ2-1,.,TRBV19,CASSTGLANEQFF,TGTGCCAGTAGTACCGGACTAGCGAATGAGCAGTTCTTC
TRBD1,TRBJ1-2,.,TRBV4-1,CASSQEEGTGGYGYTF,TGCGCCAGCAGCCAGGAAGAGGGGACAGGGGGCTATGGCTACACCTTC
.,TRBJ2-7,.,TRBV6-6,CASKPPSTYEQYF,TGTGCCAGCAAGCCCCCTAGCACCTACGAGCAGTACTTC
.,TRBJ1-5,.,TRBV6-8,CAQGQEPQHF,TGTGCCCAGGGGCAGGAGCCCCAGCATTTT
TRBD2,TRBJ2-1,.,TRBV7-2,CASSFRSGGLYNEQFF,TGTGCCAGCAGCTTTCGAAGCGGGGGACTTTACAATGAGCAGTTCTTC
TRBD2,TRBJ2-3,.,TRBV27,CASSPWTSGGGGTDTQYF,TGTGCCAGCAGTCCATGGACTAGCGGGGGGGGCGGCACAGATACGCAGTATTTT
.,TRBJ2-3,.,TRBV4-2,CASSQVILSEGDTQYF,TGTGCCAGCAGCCAAGTTATCCTTAGCGAGGGCGATACGCAGTATTTT
TRBD1,TRBJ2-3,.,TRBV5-1,CASSPRQGEGTDTQYF,TGCGCCAGCAGCCCTCGGCAGGGGGAAGGCACAGATACGCAGTATTTT
.,TRBJ1-6,.,TRBV19,CASSKILGDSIYSPLHF,TGTGCCAGTAGTAAGATCTTGGGGGACTCAATTTATTCACCCCTCCACTTT
.,TRBJ2-1,.,TRBV27,CASLRDPSSYNEQFF,TGTGCGAGTCTCCGCGACCCCAGCTCCTACAATGAGCAGTTCTTC
.,TRBJ2-7,.,TRBV7-8,CASSLGSYEQYF,TGTGCCAGCAGCTTAGGATCCTACGAGCAGTACTTC
.,TRBJ2-7,.,TRBV19,CASSSGERYEQYF,TGTGCCAGTAGTAGTGGGGAAAGATACGAGCAGTACTTC
.,TRBJ1-4,.,TRBV5-8,CASSLAHNEKLFF,TGTGCCAGCAGCTTAGCCCATAATGAAAAACTGTTTTTT
TRBD1,TRBJ1-2,.,TRBV19,CASSLTGDYGYTF,TGTGCCAGTAGTCTTACAGGGGACTATGGCTACACCTTC
TRBD1,TRBJ1-3,.,TRBV13,CASSSGGHFSGNTIYF,TGTGCCAGCAGCTCAGGGGGACATTTCTCTGGAAACACCATATATTTT
.,TRBJ2-5,.,TRBV9,CASSVAGSTGVETQYF,TGTGCCAGCAGCGTAGCGGGTTCGACAGGAGTAGAGACCCAGTACTTC
.,TRBJ2-1,.,TRBV14,CASSQDSGTESSYNEQFF,TGTGCCAGCAGCCAAGACAGCGGGACAGAAAGCTCCTACAATGAGCAGTTCTTC
.,TRBJ1-5,.,TRBV19,CASSILGQGAPIPQPQHF,TGTGCCAGTAGTATTCTAGGGCAGGGAGCCCCAATTCCCCAGCCCCAGCATTTT
.,TRBJ1-1,few,TRBV19,CASRTTGSNTEAFF,TGTGCCAGTAGGACTACAGGGAGTAACACTGAAGCTTTCTTT
TRBD2,TRBJ2-3,.,TRBV9,CASSDRTSGGTTDTQYF,TGTGCCAGCAGCGACCGGACTAGCGGGGGGACCACAGATACGCAGTATTTT
.,TRBJ1-3,.,TRBV9,CASSPLWGGEGSAGNTIYF,TGTGCCAGCAGCCCCCTTTGGGGGGGGGAAGGTTCAGCTGGAAACACCATATATTTT
.,TRBJ1-1,.,TRBV11-2,CASSLDRVGNTEAFF,TGTGCCAGCAGCTTAGACAGGGTAGGGAACACTGAAGCTTTCTTT
.,TRBJ1-5,.,TRBV29-1,CSVGPGGNQPQHF,TGCAGCGTTGGCCCCGGGGGAAATCAGCCCCAGCATTTT
TRBD2,TRBJ2-1,.,TRBV10-3,CAISTSGGPNNEQFF,TGTGCCATCAGCACTAGCGGGGGCCCTAACAATGAGCAGTTCTTC
TRBD2,TRBJ2-5,once,TRBV5-6,CASSSPRASGGQETQYF,TGTGCCAGCAGCTCCCCGAGGGCTAGCGGGGGCCAAGAGACCCAGTACTTC
.,TRBJ1-3,few,TRBV7-3,CASTIIIRPTDTIYF,TGTGCCAGCACCATTATAATTAGGCCGACGGACACCATATATTTT
.,TRBJ2-5,.,TRBV9,CASSVGGSGETQYF,TGTGCCAGCAGCGTAGGCGGGTCGGGTGAGACCCAGTACTTC
.,TRBJ2-7,.,TRBV13,CASSRAGGYEQYF,TGTGCCAGCAGTCGAGCAGGAGGATACGAGCAGTACTTC
TRBD1,TRBJ1-1,.,TRBV10-3,CAIRGQPLNTEAFF,TGTGCCATCAGGGGACAGCCCTTGAACACTGAAGCTTTCTTT
.,TRBJ1-5,.,TRBV6-1,CASSEVGGEEPQHF,TGTGCCAGCAGTGAAGTAGGGGGGGAGGAACCCCAGCATTTT
.,TRBJ1-4,.,TRBV7-9,CASTDSNEKLFF,TGTGCCAGCACCGACAGTAATGAAAAACTGTTTTTT